This is a list of T cell receptor beta chains from one sample in a study of blood T cell repertoires in COVID-19. TCRdb keeps only in-frame clones here, not all; method: immunoSEQ multiplex PCR. The sample lists just over 300,000 clones; around 91% were seen once. The sample taken for sequencing was PBMCs or T cells enriched from blood (not recorded which). These receptors were collected from a woman younger than 35 with acute COVID-19. Each CDR3 is given with its conserved first and last residue. A D gene is named only where the DNA matches it firmly. For some rows the clone size is stated as once, few or many, or as a class when expanded; others skip it.

.,.,TRBV28,TRBJ2-1,14,TGTGCCAGCAGCACGAACACCCCCTACAATGAGCAGTTCTTC,CASSTNTPYNEQFF
TRBD1,.,TRBV5-6,TRBJ2-3,19,TGTGCCAGCAGCCTCTACACAGGGGGCGTTTTTCCCTTTTTGGATACGCAGTATTTT,CASSLYTGGVFPFLDTQYF
.,.,TRBV28,TRBJ1-1,15,TGTGCCAGCACAGGGGCAGGGAGTCCGAACACTGAAGCTTTCTTT,CASTGAGSPNTEAFF
TRBD2,.,TRBV3-1/TRBV3-2,TRBJ2-7,16,TGTGCCAGCAGCCAAGATCGGGTAGCGGGAGTGGACGAGCAGTACTTC,CASSQDRVAGVDEQYF
TRBD1,.,TRBV7-2,TRBJ1-1,15,TGTGCCAGCAGCTCCACAGGGGGCTTGAACACTGAAGCTTTCTTT,CASSSTGGLNTEAFF
.,.,TRBV10-2,TRBJ1-6,14,TGCGCCAGCAGTGTTAGGGTAGGACAGTCACCCCTCCACTTT,CASSVRVGQSPLHF
TRBD2,.,TRBV28,TRBJ2-1,16,TGTGCCAGCAGTACCCAGGGACTAGCGGGGTACAATGAGCAGTTCTTC,CASSTQGLAGYNEQFF
TRBD1,.,TRBV5-4,TRBJ1-2,14,TGTGCCAGCAGCTGGACGGACAGGGACTATGGCTACACCTTC,CASSWTDRDYGYTF
.,.,TRBV5-1,TRBJ2-7,19,TGCGCCAGCAGCTTGGCCGTTGAGGGAAGACGGGTCGTCCCCTACGAGCAGTACTTC,CASSLAVEGRRVVPYEQYF
.,.,TRBV27,TRBJ1-5,13,TGTGCCAGCAGTTTAGAGCCTCGCGGGCCCCAGCATTTT,CASSLEPRGPQHF
TRBD1,.,TRBV7-6,TRBJ1-4,15,TGTGCCAGCAGCTTCCTGGGACAGGATAATGAAAAACTGTTTTTT,CASSFLGQDNEKLFF
TRBD2,.,TRBV28,TRBJ2-1,16,TGTGCCAGCAGGGCCGTTAGGCTAGCGGGAGGTAATGAGCAGTTCTTC,CASRAVRLAGGNEQFF
.,.,TRBV28,TRBJ2-2,15,TGTGCCAGCAGTTCTCTTCGGAGGGACACCGGGGAGCTGTTTTTT,CASSSLRRDTGELFF
.,few,TRBV3-1/TRBV3-2,TRBJ2-2,13,TGTGCCAGCAGCCAATCTCCGGCCGGGGAGCTGTTTTTT,CASSQSPAGELFF
.,.,TRBV2,TRBJ1-1,13,TGTGCCAGCACCCAGGGGCGAAGCACTGAAGCTTTCTTT,CASTQGRSTEAFF
TRBD2,once,TRBV11-2,TRBJ2-7,12,TGTGCCAGCAGCTCTAGCGGGAGCGAGCAGTACTTC,CASSSSGSEQYF
.,.,TRBV5-1,TRBJ1-1,17,TGCGCCAGCAGCTTCACCGGGAATGGAGGGGTGAACACTGAAGCTTTCTTT,CASSFTGNGGVNTEAFF
.,few,TRBV30,TRBJ1-2,14,TGTGCCTGGATTCCGGAAAGGCGGGCCTATGGCTACACCTTC,CAWIPERRAYGYTF
.,.,TRBV3-1/TRBV3-2,TRBJ2-1,17,TGTGCCAGCAGCCAAATCATTAGGGAGCGGGCCTACAATGAGCAGTTCTTC,CASSQIIRERAYNEQFF
.,.,TRBV16,TRBJ1-2,14,TGTGCCAGCAGCCAACCCATTTCTAACTATGGCTACACCTTC,CASSQPISNYGYTF
TRBD2,.,TRBV9,TRBJ2-7,14,TGTGCCAGCAGCGCCCCGGCGGGGGGTGGCGAGCAGTACTTC,CASSAPAGGGEQYF
TRBD1,.,TRBV7-3,TRBJ2-2,15,TGTGCCAGCAGCTATGACAGGGAGAACACCGGGGAGCTGTTTTTT,CASSYDRENTGELFF
TRBD1,.,TRBV5-1,TRBJ2-2,17,TGCGCCAGCACCTCTAACCCGGGACAGGGGGGCACCGGGGAGCTGTTTTTT,CASTSNPGQGGTGELFF
TRBD1,.,TRBV28,TRBJ1-2,13,TGTGCCCTCTCGCAGGGGGGCCACTATGGCTACACCTTC,CALSQGGHYGYTF
TRBD2,.,TRBV15,TRBJ2-1,15,TGTGCCACCAGGAGGACTAGCGGGAGAAGGAATGAGCAGTTCTTC,CATRRTSGRRNEQFF
TRBD2,.,TRBV25-1,TRBJ2-7,14,TGTGCCAGCAGTCGGCTAGCGGACTCCTACGAGCAGTACTTC,CASSRLADSYEQYF
TRBD1,.,TRBV28,TRBJ2-3,15,TGTGCCAGCAGTTTCTGGGGACAGGCGGAAGATACGCAGTATTTT,CASSFWGQAEDTQYF
.,.,TRBV7-2,TRBJ2-1,13,TGTGCCAGCAGCGTGGTTAGCGGAAATGAGCAGTTCTTC,CASSVVSGNEQFF
TRBD2,.,TRBV5-1,TRBJ2-7,13,TGCGCCAGTCGGCGGGAGGCCCCCTACGAGCAGTACTTC,CASRREAPYEQYF
.,.,TRBV9,TRBJ1-4,15,TGTGCCAGCAGCGCGACGGGGGGGAATCGAGAAAAACTGTTTTTT,CASSATGGNREKLFF
TRBD1,.,TRBV6-1,TRBJ1-2,17,TGTGCCAGCAGTGAAGCTAGGGCCGGACAGGGGGCCGCGGGCTACACCTTC,CASSEARAGQGAAGYTF
TRBD1,.,TRBV2,TRBJ1-2,14,TGTGCCAGCAGTGAGGACAGGGACTTCTATGGCTACACCTTC,CASSEDRDFYGYTF
.,once,TRBV11-3,TRBJ1-2,16,TGTGCCAGCAGTCTTAGCTTTGCCCGAGCTAACTATGGCTACACCTTC,CASSLSFARANYGYTF
.,.,TRBV15,TRBJ1-5,17,TGTGCCACCAGCAGATTCCCCCCCGACAGTAGCAATCAGCCCCAGCATTTT,CATSRFPPDSSNQPQHF
.,.,TRBV7-6,TRBJ2-1,15,TGTGCCAGCAGCTCATATCGCACCAGGTACGGTGAGCAGTTCTTC,CASSSYRTRYGEQFF
.,.,TRBV2,TRBJ1-5,12,TGTGCCAGCAATCAGGACAATCAGCCCCAGCATTTT,CASNQDNQPQHF
TRBD2,.,TRBV9,TRBJ2-3,16,TGTGCCAGCAGCGTCGGAATAGCGGGAGTCACAGATACGCAGTATTTT,CASSVGIAGVTDTQYF
TRBD2,.,TRBV2,TRBJ2-5,15,TGTGCCAGCAGTAACTTAGCGGGAGGGCGGGAGACCCAGTACTTC,CASSNLAGGRETQYF
.,.,TRBV30,TRBJ2-7,14,TGTGCCTGGAGCCAACACCGGGGAGGTGGCGAGCAGTACTTC,CAWSQHRGGGEQYF
.,.,TRBV18,TRBJ1-1,15,TGTGCCAGCTCACCATACGAGGAAATGAACACTGAAGCTTTCTTT,CASSPYEEMNTEAFF
.,.,TRBV18,TRBJ2-2,14,TGTGCCAGCTCACCATCGGGGGGCTTCGGGGAGCTGTTTTTT,CASSPSGGFGELFF
.,.,TRBV5-6,TRBJ2-5,13,TGTGCCAGCAGCTTGGGTACTCAGGGTTCCCAGTACTTC,CASSLGTQGSQYF
TRBD2,few,TRBV9,TRBJ2-1,17,TGTGCCAGCAGCGTAGCGGGAGGTGGGGCCTCCTACAATGAGCAGTTCTTC,CASSVAGGGASYNEQFF
TRBD2,.,TRBV18,TRBJ2-2,19,TGTGCCAGCTCACCACTTGGACTAGCGGGAGTTTCGGTCACCGGGGAGCTGTTTTTT,CASSPLGLAGVSVTGELFF
.,few,TRBV28,TRBJ1-2,14,TGTGCCAGCAGTCTCCAAACAGGGACGAACGGCTACACCTTC,CASSLQTGTNGYTF
TRBD1,.,TRBV5-1,TRBJ2-2,14,TGCGCCAGCAGCTTAATGACAGGGACCGGGGAGCTGTTTTTT,CASSLMTGTGELFF